The rows below give T cell receptor beta chains drawn from one sample of a study of beta chain features in type 1 diabetes. Data came from immunoSEQ multiplex PCR; TCRdb stores just in-frame clones and leaves some out. This sample carries around 290,000 clones, under 8.5% of them seen once, and the ten largest clones take approximately 0.99%. The sample consisted of central memory CD4+ T cells from blood. The receptors originated from a woman aged 18-30 years in good health. Each CDR3 is given without its conserved first and last residue. The order of the fields is V gene, J gene, CDR3 protein.

TRBV28	TRBJ1-2	ASSSGPLYGYT
TRBV14	TRBJ2-2	ASSPPLGTGELF
TRBV21-1	TRBJ1-4	ASSRGWNEKLF
TRBV29-1	TRBJ2-1	VGGEYNEQF
TRBV2	TRBJ1-4	ASSDSAREKLF
TRBV5-1	TRBJ1-1	ASSPIQREYTEAF
TRBV6-5	TRBJ2-1	AISPTGNEQF
TRBV11-2	TRBJ2-1	ASSPQPQGNEQF
TRBV7-2	TRBJ2-5	ASRGDWALETQY
TRBV7-9	TRBJ1-1	ASSPTGQGAGTEAF
TRBV4-1	TRBJ2-3	ASTATGGPYNPDTQY
TRBV5-1	TRBJ2-1	ASSSSTSLSSYNEQF
TRBV7-2	TRBJ2-2	ASSSTGANTGELF
TRBV4-2	TRBJ1-3	ASSQDLQAEVTIY
TRBV28	TRBJ2-7	ASREQTGGHDEQY
TRBV11-2	TRBJ2-3	ASSPGLSTGDTQY
TRBV11-2	TRBJ2-7	ASSTLSGWTYEQY
TRBV30	TRBJ2-7	AWGVRADYEQY
TRBV7-3	TRBJ2-1	ASSTDRAGYEQF
TRBV15	TRBJ1-1	ATSRDVLRNQITQAF
TRBV7-8	TRBJ1-2	ASSLLQSGLNYGYT
TRBV7-8	TRBJ1-3	ASSPREAGNTIY
TRBV9	TRBJ1-2	ASSVGWGGGYT
TRBV5-1	TRBJ2-5	ASSSGETQY
TRBV6-5	TRBJ2-1	ATGGRGNEQF
TRBV14	TRBJ2-1	ASSPYTRINEQF
TRBV7-2	TRBJ2-1	ASSSIFGSSSYNEQF
TRBV7-6	TRBJ2-5	ASSLALGLTETQY
TRBV4-2	TRBJ2-1	ASSQEATSPYNEQF
TRBV9	TRBJ1-5	ASSVSGADNQPQH
TRBV7-3	TRBJ2-2	ASSLQPLTGELF
TRBV30	TRBJ1-2	AWTRRRWEGYT
TRBV4-2	TRBJ2-2	ASSRRVTGELF
TRBV27	TRBJ1-5	ASSLSGGSQRNQPQH
TRBV4-1	TRBJ2-1	ASSQAPTSGGSNEQF
TRBV5-1	TRBJ2-2	ASSLALAGAGTGELF
TRBV7-3	TRBJ2-3	ASSVGVRTDTQY
TRBV7-2	TRBJ2-1	ASNADAGDEQF
TRBV6-6	TRBJ1-2	ASSSRTGMRGYT